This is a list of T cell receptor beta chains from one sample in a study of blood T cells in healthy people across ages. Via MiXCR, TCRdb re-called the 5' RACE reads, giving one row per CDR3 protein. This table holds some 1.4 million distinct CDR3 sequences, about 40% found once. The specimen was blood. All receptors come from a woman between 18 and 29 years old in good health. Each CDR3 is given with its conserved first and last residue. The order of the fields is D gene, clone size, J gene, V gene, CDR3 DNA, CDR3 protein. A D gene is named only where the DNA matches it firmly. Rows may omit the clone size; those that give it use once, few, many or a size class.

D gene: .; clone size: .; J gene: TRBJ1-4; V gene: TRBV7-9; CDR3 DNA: TGTGCCAGCAGCTTAGCATTAGAGCGGCCAACTAATGAAAAACTGTTTTTT; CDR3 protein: CASSLALERPTNEKLFF
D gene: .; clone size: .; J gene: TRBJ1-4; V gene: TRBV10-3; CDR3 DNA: TGTGCCATCAGTGAGAGGCAGGTTGGAGGGGAGGACCAGGGTGAAAAACTGTTTTTT; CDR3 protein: CAISERQVGGEDQGEKLFF
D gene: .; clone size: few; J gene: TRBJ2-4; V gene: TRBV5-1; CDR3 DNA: TGCGCCAGCCGACAGGACACGGGGTTGTGGCGGTACTTC; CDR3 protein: CASRQDTGLWRYF
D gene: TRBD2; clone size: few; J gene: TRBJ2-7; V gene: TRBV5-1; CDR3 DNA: TGCGCCAGCAGCTTTTGGCTGACTAGCGGGAGGGCTGCATCCTACGAGCAGTACTTC; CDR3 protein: CASSFWLTSGRAASYEQYF
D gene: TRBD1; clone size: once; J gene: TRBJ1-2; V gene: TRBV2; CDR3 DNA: TGTGCCAGCACTAGACAGGGGCAGGGCTATGGCTACACCTTC; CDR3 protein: CASTRQGQGYGYTF
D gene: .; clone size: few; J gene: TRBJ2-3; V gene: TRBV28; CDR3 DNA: TGTGCCAGCCTTGGATTGGGGTGGACAGATACGCAGTATTTT; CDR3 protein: CASLGLGWTDTQYF
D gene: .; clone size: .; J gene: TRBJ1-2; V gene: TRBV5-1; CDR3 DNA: TGCGCCAGCAGCTTGGTCGGGGGGGCCGCTAACTATGGCTACACCTTC; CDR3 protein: CASSLVGGAANYGYTF
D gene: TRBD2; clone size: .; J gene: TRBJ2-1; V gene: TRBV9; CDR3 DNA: TGTGCCAGCAGCAGTAGCGGGGGCCATGGAAATGAGCAGTTCTTC; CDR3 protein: CASSSSGGHGNEQFF
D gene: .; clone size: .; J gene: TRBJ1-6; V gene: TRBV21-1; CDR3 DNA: TGTGCCAGCAGCAAAGTGTGCCTGAGGCATAATTCACCCCTCCACTTT; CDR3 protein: CASSKVCLRHNSPLHF
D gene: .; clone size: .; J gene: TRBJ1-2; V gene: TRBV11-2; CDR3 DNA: TGTGCCAGCAGCTTGACAGCAGCCGACAACTATGGCTACACCTTC; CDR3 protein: CASSLTAADNYGYTF
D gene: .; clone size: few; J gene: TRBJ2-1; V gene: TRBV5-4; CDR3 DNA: TGTGCCAGCAGCCCTAACGGCAATGAGCAGTTCTTC; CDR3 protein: CASSPNGNEQFF
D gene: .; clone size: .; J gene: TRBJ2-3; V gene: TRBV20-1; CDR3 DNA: TGCAGTGCTAGCCTAGTCCCTTCGACAGATACGCAGTATTTT; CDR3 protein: CSASLVPSTDTQYF
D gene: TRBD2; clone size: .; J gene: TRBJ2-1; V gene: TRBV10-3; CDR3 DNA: TGTGCCATCAGGTTAGCGGGGAGCTCCTACAATGAGCAGTTCTTC; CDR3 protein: CAIRLAGSSYNEQFF
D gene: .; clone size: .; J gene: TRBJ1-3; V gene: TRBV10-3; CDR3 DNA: TGTGCCATCAGTGCTTTGGTTGGAGGGAGTGGAAACACCATATATTTT; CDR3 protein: CAISALVGGSGNTIYF
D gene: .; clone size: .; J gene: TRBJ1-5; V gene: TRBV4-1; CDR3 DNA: TGCGCCGGCAGCCAAGACCTCAATCAGCCCCAGCATTTT; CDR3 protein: CAGSQDLNQPQHF
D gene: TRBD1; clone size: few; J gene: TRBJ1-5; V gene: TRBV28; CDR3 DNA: TGTGCCAGCAGCCGCGGACAGGGGAATAATCAGCCCCAGCATTTT; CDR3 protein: CASSRGQGNNQPQHF
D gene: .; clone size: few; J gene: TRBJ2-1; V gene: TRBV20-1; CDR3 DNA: TGCAGTGCTAGAGATAGGCAGGGATGGAATGAGCAGTTCTTC; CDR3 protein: CSARDRQGWNEQFF
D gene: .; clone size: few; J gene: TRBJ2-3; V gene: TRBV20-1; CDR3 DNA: TGCAGTGCTAGAGTCGTCCGGGATGGGGGTACGCAGTATTTT; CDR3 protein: CSARVVRDGGTQYF
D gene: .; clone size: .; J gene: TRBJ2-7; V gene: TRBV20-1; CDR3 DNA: TGCAGTGCTAGAGATAGGTCACAGGGAGGCCGCGAGCAGTACTTC; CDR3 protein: CSARDRSQGGREQYF
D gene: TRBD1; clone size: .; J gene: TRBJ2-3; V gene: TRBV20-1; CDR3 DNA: TGCAGTGAGCCTCCGGGACAGGGTCGCACAGATACGCAGTATTTT; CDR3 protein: CSEPPGQGRTDTQYF
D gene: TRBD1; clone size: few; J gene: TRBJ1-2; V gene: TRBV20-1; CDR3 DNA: TGCAGTGCTCAGGACAGGGAAGTATCCAACTATGGCTACACCTTC; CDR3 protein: CSAQDREVSNYGYTF
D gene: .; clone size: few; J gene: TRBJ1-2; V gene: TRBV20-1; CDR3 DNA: TGCAGTGCTAGAGATCCTTTAGACCCAGGTCGCCTGGGGGGCTACACCTTC; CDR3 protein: CSARDPLDPGRLGGYTF
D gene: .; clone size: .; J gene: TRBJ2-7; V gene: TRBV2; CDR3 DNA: TGTGCCAGCGTACCTCGCAGGGGCGTCGAGCAGTACTTC; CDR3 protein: CASVPRRGVEQYF
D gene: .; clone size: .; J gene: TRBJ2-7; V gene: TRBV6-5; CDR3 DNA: TGTGCCAGCAGTTACCCGGGGGGCTTTAGCTACGAGCAGTACTTC; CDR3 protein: CASSYPGGFSYEQYF
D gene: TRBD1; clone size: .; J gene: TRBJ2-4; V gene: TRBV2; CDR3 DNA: TGTGCCAGCAGTGAAATGCCAGGGACAGCCTTAAACATTCAGTACTTC; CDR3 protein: CASSEMPGTALNIQYF
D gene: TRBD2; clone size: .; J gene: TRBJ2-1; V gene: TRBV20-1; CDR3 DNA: TGCAGTGCTCCCCCGGGAGGGAGGAATGAGCAGTTCTTC; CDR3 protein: CSAPPGGRNEQFF
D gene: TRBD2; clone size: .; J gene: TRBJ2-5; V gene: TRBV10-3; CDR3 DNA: TGTGCCTCGCGGGGGGGCCTTTCGGAGACCCAGTACTTC; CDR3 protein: CASRGGLSETQYF
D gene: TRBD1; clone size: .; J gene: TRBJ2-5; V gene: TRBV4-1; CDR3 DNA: TGCGCCAGCAGCCAAGATCGGATTGACAGGGCCTACGAGGGGACCCAGTACTTC; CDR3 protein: CASSQDRIDRAYEGTQYF
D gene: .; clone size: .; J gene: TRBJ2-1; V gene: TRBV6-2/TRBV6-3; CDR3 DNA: TGTGCCAGCAGTCCCCCGATGGGTGAGCAGTTCTTC; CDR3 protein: CASSPPMGEQFF
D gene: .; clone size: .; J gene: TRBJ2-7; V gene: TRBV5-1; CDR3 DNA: TGCGCCAGCAGCTCGGATGTGGGCTCCTACGAGCAGTACTTC; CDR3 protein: CASSSDVGSYEQYF
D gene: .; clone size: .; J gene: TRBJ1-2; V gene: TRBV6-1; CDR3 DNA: TGTGCCAGCAGTGAATTTGCCGGGGCGACCAACTATGGCTACACCTTC; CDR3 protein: CASSEFAGATNYGYTF
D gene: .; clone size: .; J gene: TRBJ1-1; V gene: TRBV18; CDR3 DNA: TGTGCCAGCTCATCCACGAGAGAGACTGAAGCTTTCTTT; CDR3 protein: CASSSTRETEAFF
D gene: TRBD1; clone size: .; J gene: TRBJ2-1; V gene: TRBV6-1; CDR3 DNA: TGTGCCAGCAGTACAAGGGACAGGGGCATATATAGCTCCTACAATGAGCAGTTCTTC; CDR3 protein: CASSTRDRGIYSSYNEQFF
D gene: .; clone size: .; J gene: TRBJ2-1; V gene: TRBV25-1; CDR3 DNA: TGTGCCAGCAGTGAATGGTCGGCTAGGAGACGCAATGAGCAGTTCTTC; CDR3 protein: CASSEWSARRRNEQFF
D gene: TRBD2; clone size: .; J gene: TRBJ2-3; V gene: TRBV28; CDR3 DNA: TGTGCCAGCAGTTTAAGGGGACTAGCACCAGATACGCAGTATTTT; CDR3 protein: CASSLRGLAPDTQYF
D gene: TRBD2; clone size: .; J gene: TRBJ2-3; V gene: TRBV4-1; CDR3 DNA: TGCGCCAGCAGCCAACTAGCGGACCATCACACAGATACGCAGTATTTT; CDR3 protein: CASSQLADHHTDTQYF
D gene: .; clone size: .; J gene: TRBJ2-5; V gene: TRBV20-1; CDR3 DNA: TGCAGTGCGGCGGCCCAAGAGACCCAGTACTTC; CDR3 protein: CSAAAQETQYF
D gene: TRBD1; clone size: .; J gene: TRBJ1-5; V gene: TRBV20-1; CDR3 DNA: TGCAGTGCTAGTACCGGGACAGGGGGTTCGGGCAATCAGCCCCAGCATTTT; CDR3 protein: CSASTGTGGSGNQPQHF
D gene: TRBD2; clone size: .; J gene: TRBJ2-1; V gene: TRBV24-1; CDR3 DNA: TGTGCCACCAGTGATGCGACTTGGGGTAGCGGGGGGGACAATGAGCAGTTCTTC; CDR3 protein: CATSDATWGSGGDNEQFF
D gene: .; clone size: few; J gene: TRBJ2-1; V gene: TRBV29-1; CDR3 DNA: TGCAGCGTTCGGCCAGAGTCGGGGGATGAGCAGTTCTTC; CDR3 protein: CSVRPESGDEQFF
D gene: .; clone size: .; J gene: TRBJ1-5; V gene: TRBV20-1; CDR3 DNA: TGCAGTGCTAGAGAGCTGGGGGCCTCGGGCAATCAGCCCCAGCATTTT; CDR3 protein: CSARELGASGNQPQHF
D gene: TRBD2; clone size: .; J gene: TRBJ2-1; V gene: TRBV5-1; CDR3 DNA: TGCGCCAGCAGTAGCGGGAGGACCTCCTACAATGAGCAGTTCTTC; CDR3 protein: CASSSGRTSYNEQFF
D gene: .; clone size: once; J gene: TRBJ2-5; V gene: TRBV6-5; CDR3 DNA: TGTGCCTCGTATGATAACCGGGAGACCCAGTACTTC; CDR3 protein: CASYDNRETQYF
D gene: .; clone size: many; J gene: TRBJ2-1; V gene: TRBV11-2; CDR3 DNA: TGTGCCAGCAGCTTAGTGGCGGTTAGCTCCTACAATGAGCAGTTCTTC; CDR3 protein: CASSLVAVSSYNEQFF
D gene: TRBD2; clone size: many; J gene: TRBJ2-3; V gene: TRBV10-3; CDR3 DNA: TGTGCCATCAGGGCCCCGGGACTAGCGGGGCCTAGCACAGATACGCAGTATTTT; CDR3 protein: CAIRAPGLAGPSTDTQYF
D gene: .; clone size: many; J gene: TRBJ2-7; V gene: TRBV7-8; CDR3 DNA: TGCGCCAGCAGCCCAGACAGCCTCTCCTACGAGCAGTACTTC; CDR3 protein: CASSPDSLSYEQYF
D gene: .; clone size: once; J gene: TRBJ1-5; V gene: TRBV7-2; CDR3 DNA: TGTGCCAGCAACTCCCCAGGGTCGCAAAGGCCCCAGCATTTT; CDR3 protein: CASNSPGSQRPQHF
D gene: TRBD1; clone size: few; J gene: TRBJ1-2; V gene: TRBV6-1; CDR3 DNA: TGTGCCAGCCAGGGACAGGGCCGAGGTGGCTACACCTTC; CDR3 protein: CASQGQGRGGYTF
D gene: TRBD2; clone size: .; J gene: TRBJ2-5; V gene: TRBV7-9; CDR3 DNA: TGTGCCAGCAGCCGAACGGGACTAGAGGACAATGAGCAGTACTTC; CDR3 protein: CASSRTGLEDNEQYF
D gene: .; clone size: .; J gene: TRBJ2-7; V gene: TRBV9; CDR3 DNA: TGTGCCAGCGGGCGGACAGACTCCTACGAGCAGTACTTC; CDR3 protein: CASGRTDSYEQYF
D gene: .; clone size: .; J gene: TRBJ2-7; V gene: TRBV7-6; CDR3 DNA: TGTGCCAGCAGTCAAACCGGCGGCGGGAACTCCTACGAGCAGTACTTC; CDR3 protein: CASSQTGGGNSYEQYF
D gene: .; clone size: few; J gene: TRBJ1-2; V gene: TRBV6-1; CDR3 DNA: TGTGCCAGCACCCAAGGGTTGGCAGGGGATGGCTACACCTTC; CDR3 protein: CASTQGLAGDGYTF
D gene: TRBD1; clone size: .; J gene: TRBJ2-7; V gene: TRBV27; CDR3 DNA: TGTACCAGCAGTTTAGGGACAGGGGGCTACGAGCAGTACTTC; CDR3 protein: CTSSLGTGGYEQYF
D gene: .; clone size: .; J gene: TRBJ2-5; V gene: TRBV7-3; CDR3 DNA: TGTGCCAGCAGCTTAACAAGGGGGGGCCACAATGAGCAGTACTTC; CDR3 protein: CASSLTRGGHNEQYF
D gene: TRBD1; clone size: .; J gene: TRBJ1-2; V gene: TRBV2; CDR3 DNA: TGTGCCAGCGCACGAACAGGGGGCGACGATGGCTACACCTTC; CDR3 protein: CASARTGGDDGYTF
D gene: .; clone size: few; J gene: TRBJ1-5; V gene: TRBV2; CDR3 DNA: TGTGCCAGCAGTGAAGTGGGGCCCGAGCGCCAGCCCCAGCATTTT; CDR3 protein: CASSEVGPERQPQHF
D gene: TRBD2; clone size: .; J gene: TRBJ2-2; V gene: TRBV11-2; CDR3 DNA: TGTGCCAGCAGCTTAGTAGGGACTATGGGCGCCGGGGAGCTGTTTTTT; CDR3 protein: CASSLVGTMGAGELFF
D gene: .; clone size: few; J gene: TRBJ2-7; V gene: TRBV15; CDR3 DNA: TGTGCCACCAGCAGAGACAGGGATCCAGGCCAACCGTACTTC; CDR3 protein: CATSRDRDPGQPYF
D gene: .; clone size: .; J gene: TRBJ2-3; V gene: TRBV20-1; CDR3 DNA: TGCAGTGCTAGAGGGTTGAGCGGTAGCACAGATACGCAGTATTTT; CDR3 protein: CSARGLSGSTDTQYF
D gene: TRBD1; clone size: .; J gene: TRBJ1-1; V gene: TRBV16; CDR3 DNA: TGTGCCAGCAGCCCGCACAGGGGGCGGGACACTGAAGCTTTCTTT; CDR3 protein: CASSPHRGRDTEAFF